The clone carrying this T cell receptor beta chain was observed at least ten times. The antigen is undetermined. This record comes from a study of T cell repertoires in cytomegalovirus infection. Study-level background: Carrying CMV and the relevant HLA type showed in public TCR beta signatures. General study results and limits: Dominating the ex vivo response were HLA-C-restricted CMV-specific TCR beta clonotypes. The study identified carriers of CMV plus the relevant HLA from cumulative public TCR beta family frequency.

TCRdb re-called the reads through MiXCR, storing one row per CDR3 protein. The sample holds 400,000 or so distinct CDR3 sequences, over 15% seen once. CDR1 is SNHLY and CDR2 is FYNNEI in the germline V gene. V lost 5 bases, J lost 0 bases, and 20 bases lay in between. The CDR3 is 18 amino acids. This receptor was identified in a human donor in good health (CMV status not recorded). Some clones in this sample may be carry-over from other donors' samples. The sequencing input was PBMCs. The chain uses TRBV2 and TRBJ1-5; D not resolved. This CDR3 is CASSRYPDGIYSNQPQHF. The DNA of the CDR3 is TGTGCCAGCAGTAGATACCCGGACGGAATTTATAGCAATCAGCCCCAGCATTTT.